This T cell receptor beta chain is drawn from a study of cytomegalovirus exposure and HLA in healthy donors. Repertoires were generated with immunoSEQ multiplex PCR, while TCRdb's copy carries only in-frame clones and drops some. The sample includes 250,000 to 400,000 clones, 88% of them seen just once. This clone was seen only a few times. Material: PBMCs. The sequence was collected from a man under 40 in good health and CMV-seronegative.

CDR3 coding DNA: TGTGCCAGCACTCCAGGGCCCGAGCAGTACTTC. It encodes CASTPGPEQYF. The chain carries TRBV25-1 and TRBJ2-7; D may be TRBD1 (5 bases). Per the germline V gene, CDR1 is MGHDK and CDR2 is SYGVNS. CDR3 length equals 11 residues. V shed 7 bases and J shed 6 bases, with 10 bases lying between them.